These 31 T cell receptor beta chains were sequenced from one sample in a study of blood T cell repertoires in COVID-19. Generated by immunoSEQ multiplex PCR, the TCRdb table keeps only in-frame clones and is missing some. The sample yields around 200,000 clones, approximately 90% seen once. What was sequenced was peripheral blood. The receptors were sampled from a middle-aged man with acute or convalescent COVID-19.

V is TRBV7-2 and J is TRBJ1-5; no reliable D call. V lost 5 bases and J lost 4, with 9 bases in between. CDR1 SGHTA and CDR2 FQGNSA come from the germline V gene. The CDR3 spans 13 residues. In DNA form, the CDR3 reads TGTGCCAGCAGCCTCAACATGAATCAGCCCCAGCATTTT. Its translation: CASSLNMNQPQHF.

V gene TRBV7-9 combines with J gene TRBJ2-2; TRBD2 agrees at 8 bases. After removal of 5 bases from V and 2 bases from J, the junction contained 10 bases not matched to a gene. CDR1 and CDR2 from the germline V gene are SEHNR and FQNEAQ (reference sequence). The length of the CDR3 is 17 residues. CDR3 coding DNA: TGTGCCAGCAGCCCTCCCCTGAGCGGGGGAAACACCGGGGAGCTGTTTTTT. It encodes CASSPPLSGGNTGELFF. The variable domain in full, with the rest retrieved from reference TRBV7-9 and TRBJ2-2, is DTGVSQNPRHKITKRGQNVTFRCDPISEHNRLYWYRQTLGQGPEFLTYFQNEAQLEKSRLLSDRFSAERPKGSFSTLEIQRTEQGDSAMYLCASSPPLSGGNTGELFFGEGSRLTVL.

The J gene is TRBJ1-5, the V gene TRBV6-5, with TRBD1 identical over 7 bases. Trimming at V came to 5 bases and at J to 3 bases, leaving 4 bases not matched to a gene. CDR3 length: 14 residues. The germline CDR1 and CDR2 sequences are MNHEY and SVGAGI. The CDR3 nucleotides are TGTGCCAGCAGTCTCACAGGGGTCAATCAGCCCCAGCATTTT. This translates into CASSLTGVNQPQHF.

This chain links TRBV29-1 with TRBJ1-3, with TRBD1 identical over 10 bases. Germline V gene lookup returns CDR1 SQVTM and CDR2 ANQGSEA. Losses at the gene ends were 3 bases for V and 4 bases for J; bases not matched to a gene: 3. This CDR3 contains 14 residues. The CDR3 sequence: CSVETGGWGNTIYF. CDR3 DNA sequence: TGCAGCGTTGAGACAGGGGGCTGGGGAAACACCATATATTTT.

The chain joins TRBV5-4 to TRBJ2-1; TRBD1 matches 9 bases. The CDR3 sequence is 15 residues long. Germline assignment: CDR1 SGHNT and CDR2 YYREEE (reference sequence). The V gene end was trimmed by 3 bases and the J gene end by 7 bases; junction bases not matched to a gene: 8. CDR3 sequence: CASSWGQGKRNEQFF. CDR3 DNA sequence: TGTGCCAGCAGCTGGGGACAGGGAAAGAGGAATGAGCAGTTCTTC.

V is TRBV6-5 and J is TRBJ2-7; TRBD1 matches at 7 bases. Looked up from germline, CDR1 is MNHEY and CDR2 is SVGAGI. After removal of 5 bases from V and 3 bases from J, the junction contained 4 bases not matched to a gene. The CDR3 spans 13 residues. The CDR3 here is CASSRDRNYEQYF. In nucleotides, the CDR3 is TGTGCCAGCAGTCGGGACAGAAACTACGAGCAGTACTTC.

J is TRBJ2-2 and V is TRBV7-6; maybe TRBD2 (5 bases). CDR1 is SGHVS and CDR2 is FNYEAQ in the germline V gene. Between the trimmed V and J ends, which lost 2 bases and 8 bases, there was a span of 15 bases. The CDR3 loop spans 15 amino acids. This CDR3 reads CASSLRESRTGELFF. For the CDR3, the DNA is TGTGCCAGCAGCTTAAGGGAGTCGCGGACTGGGGAGCTGTTTTTT.

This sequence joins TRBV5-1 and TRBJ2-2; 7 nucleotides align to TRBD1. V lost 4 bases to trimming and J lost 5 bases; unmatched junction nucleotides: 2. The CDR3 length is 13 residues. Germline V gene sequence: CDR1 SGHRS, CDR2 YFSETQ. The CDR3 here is CASSPGGTGELFF. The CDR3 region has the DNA TGCGCCAGCAGCCCAGGGGGAACCGGGGAGCTGTTTTTT.

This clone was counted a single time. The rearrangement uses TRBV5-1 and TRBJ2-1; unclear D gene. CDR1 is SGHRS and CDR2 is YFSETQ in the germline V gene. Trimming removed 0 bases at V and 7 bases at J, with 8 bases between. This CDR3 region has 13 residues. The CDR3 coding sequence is TGCGCCAGCAGCTTGGACAGAAGTAATGAGCAGTTCTTC. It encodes CASSLDRSNEQFF.

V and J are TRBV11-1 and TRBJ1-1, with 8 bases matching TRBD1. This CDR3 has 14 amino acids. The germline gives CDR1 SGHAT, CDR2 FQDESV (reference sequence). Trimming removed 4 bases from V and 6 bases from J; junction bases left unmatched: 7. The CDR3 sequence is CASSSPDRAAEAFF. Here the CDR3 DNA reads TGTGCCAGCAGCTCACCGGACAGGGCAGCTGAAGCTTTCTTT.

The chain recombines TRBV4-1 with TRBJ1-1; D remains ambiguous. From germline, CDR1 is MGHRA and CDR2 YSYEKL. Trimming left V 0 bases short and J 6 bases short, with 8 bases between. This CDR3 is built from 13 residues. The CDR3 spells CASSQDSGSEAFF. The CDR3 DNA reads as TGCGCCAGCAGCCAAGATTCAGGCTCTGAAGCTTTCTTT.

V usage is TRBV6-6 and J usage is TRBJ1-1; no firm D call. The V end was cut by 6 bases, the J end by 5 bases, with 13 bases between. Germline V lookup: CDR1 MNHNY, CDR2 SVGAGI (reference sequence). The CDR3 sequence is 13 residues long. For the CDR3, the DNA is TGTGCCAGCAGGCTGTCCGAGAGTACTGAAGCTTTCTTT. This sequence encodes CASRLSESTEAFF.

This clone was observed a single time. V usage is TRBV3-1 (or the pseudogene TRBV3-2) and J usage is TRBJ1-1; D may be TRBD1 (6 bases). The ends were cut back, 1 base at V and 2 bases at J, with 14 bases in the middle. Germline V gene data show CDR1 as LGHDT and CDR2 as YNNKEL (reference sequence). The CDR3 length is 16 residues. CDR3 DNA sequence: TGTGCCAGCAGCCAAGGGGTGGGACAACTAAACACTGAAGCTTTCTTT. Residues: CASSQGVGQLNTEAFF.

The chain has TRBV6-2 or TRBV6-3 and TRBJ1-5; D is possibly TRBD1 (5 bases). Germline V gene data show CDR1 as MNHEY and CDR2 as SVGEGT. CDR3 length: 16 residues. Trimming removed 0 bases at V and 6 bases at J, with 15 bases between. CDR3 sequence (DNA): TGTGCCAGCAGTTACTCCCCTCGGGGCGGGAGTCAGCCCCAGCATTTT. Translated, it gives CASSYSPRGGSQPQHF.

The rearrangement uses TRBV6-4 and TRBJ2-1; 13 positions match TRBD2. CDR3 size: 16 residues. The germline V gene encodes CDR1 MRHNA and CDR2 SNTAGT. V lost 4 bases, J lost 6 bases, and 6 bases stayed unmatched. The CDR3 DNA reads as TGTGCCAGCAGTGCCAAGACTAGCGGGGGGAGCAATGAGCAGTTCTTC. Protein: CASSAKTSGGSNEQFF.

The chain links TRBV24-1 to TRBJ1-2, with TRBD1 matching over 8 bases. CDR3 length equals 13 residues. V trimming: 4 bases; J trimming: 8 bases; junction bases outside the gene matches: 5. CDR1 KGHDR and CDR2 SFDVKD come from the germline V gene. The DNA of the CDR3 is TGTGCCACCAGTGAACCGACAGGGGTAGGCTACACCTTC. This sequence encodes CATSEPTGVGYTF.

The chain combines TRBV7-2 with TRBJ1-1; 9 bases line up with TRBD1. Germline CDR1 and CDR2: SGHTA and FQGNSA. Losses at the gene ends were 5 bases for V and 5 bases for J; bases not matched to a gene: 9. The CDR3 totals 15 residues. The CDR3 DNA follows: TGTGCCAGCAGCCCCCAGGGACAGGGTATTACTGAAGCTTTCTTT. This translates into CASSPQGQGITEAFF.

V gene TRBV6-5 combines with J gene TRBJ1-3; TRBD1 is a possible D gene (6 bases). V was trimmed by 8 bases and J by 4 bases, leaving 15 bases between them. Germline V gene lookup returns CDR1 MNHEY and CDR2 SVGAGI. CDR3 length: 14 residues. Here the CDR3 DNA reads TGTGCCAGCTCTGACAGGCACGAAGGAAACACCATATATTTT. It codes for CASSDRHEGNTIYF.

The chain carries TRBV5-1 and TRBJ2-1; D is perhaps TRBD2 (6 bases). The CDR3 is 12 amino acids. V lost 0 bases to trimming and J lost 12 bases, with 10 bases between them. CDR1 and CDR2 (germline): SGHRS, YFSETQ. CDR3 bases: TGCGCCAGCAGCTTGGTGGAGGGTGGGCAGTTCTTC. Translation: CASSLVEGGQFF. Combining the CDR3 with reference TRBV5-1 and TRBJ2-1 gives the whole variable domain KAGVTQTPRYLIKTRGQQVTLSCSPISGHRSVSWYQQTPGQGLQFLFEYFSETQRNKGNFPGRFSGRQFSNSRSEMNVSTLELGDSALYLCASSLVEGGQFFGPGTRLTVL.

The CDR3 protein is CASSERQTPNTGELFF. CDR3 bases: TGTGCCAGCAGTGAAAGACAGACACCGAACACCGGGGAGCTGTTTTTT. The V and J genes are TRBV6-1 and TRBJ2-2, with D maybe TRBD1 (5 bases). Trimming took 2 bases from V and 0 from J, leaving 10 bases between them. The CDR3 runs 16 residues. Germline values: CDR1 MNHNS, CDR2 SASEGT.

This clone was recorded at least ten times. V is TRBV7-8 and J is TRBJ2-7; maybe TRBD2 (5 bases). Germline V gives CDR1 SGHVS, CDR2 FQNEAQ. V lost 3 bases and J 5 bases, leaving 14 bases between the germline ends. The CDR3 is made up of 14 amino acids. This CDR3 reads CASSFSTGWDEQYF. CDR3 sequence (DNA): TGTGCCAGCAGCTTTTCCACGGGATGGGACGAGCAGTACTTC.

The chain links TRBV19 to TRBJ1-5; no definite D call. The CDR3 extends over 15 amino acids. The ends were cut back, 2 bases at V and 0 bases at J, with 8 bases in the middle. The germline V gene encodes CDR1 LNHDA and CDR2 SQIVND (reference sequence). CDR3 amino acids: CASSIQDISNQPQHF. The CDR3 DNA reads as TGTGCCAGTAGTATACAAGACATTAGCAATCAGCCCCAGCATTTT.

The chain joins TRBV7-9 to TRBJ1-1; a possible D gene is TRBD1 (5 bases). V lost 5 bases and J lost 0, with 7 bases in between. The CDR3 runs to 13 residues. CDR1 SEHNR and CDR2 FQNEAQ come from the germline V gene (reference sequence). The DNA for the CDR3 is TGTGCCAGCAGCGCACAGGTGAACACTGAAGCTTTCTTT. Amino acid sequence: CASSAQVNTEAFF.

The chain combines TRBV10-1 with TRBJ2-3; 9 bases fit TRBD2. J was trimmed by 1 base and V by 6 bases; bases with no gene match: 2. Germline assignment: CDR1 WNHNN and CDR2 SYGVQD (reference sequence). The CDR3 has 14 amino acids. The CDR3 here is CASSRTSGTDTQYF. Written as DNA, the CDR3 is TGCGCCAGCAGCCGGACTAGCGGCACAGATACGCAGTATTTT.

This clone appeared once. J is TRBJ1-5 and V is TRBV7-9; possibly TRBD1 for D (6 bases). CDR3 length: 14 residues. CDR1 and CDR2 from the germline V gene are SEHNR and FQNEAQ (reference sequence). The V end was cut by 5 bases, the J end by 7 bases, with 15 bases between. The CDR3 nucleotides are TGTGCCAGCAGCCAAGGGGGGGCTCGGCAGCCCCAGCATTTT. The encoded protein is CASSQGGARQPQHF.

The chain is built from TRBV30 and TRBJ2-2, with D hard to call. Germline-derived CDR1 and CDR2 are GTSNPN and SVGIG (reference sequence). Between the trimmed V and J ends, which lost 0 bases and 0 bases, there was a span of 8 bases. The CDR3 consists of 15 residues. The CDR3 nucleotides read TGTGCCTGGAGTGTTTTTCATCCGAACACCGGGGAGCTGTTTTTT. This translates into CAWSVFHPNTGELFF.

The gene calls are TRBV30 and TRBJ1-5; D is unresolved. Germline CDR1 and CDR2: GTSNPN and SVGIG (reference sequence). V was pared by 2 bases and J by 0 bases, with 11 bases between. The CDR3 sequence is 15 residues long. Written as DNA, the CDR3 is TGTGCCTGGAGTCCTGGAGGCCCTAGCAATCAGCCCCAGCATTTT. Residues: CAWSPGGPSNQPQHF.

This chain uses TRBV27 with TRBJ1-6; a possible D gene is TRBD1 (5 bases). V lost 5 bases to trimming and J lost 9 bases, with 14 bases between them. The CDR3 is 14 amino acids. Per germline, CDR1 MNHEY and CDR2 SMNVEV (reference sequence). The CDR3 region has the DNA TGTGCCAGCAGTAAGGGGATTATAGGTTCACCCCTCCACTTT. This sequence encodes CASSKGIIGSPLHF.

Here the CDR3 DNA reads TGTGCCAGCTCACCACCGGGAGTCGCGGGGAGCCCCTACGAGCAGTACTTC. Translated: CASSPPGVAGSPYEQYF. The rearrangement links TRBV18 to TRBJ2-7, with a tentative D call TRBD2 (6 bases). Per germline, CDR1 KGHSH and CDR2 LQKENI. The germline V and J ends were trimmed by 0 bases and 2 bases, with 17 bases remaining between them. There are 17 residues in the CDR3.

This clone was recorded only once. DNA of the CDR3: TGTGCCAGCTCCCCCGACAGGGGGGCACCCCTCCACTTT. This gives the protein CASSPDRGAPLHF. This rearrangement joins TRBV18 to TRBJ1-6; 9 nucleotides line up with TRBD1. V was clipped by 6 bases and J by 11 bases; unmatched bases: 5. This CDR3 comprises 13 residues. CDR1 and CDR2 from the germline V gene are KGHSH and LQKENI.

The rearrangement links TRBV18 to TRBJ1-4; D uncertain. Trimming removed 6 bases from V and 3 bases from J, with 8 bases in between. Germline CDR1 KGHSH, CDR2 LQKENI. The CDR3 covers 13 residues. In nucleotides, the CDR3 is TGTGCCAGCTCCCCGGGTGCTAATGAAAAACTGTTTTTT. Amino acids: CASSPGANEKLFF.